Presented here are 29 T cell receptor beta chains from one specimen sequenced in a study of T cell responses to AZD1222 COVID-19 vaccine (dated by TCRdb to the early 2020s). To prepare the library, the immunoSEQ multiplex PCR assay was applied. The source is immuneACCESS, and TCRdb retained only in-frame sequences with V and J called. Part of the clones is not carried over; for the studies checked, unresolved V genes explain less than half of this, and the remainder is unexplained. Within this sample are around 78,000 clones, with 90% of them counted one time only. Of the sample, about 4.3% is held by the ten largest clones. The time point label, as the study defines it: baseline before first vaccination. Sequencing was performed on peripheral blood, taken on day 0 of AZD1222 vaccination. These receptor sequences come from an adult in good health.

The chain uses TRBV11-3 and TRBJ1-4; TRBD1 matches 8 bases. There are 15 residues in the CDR3. Germline CDR1 reads SGHNT; CDR2 reads YENEEA. V lost 3 bases, J lost 3 bases, and 3 bases stayed unmatched. In DNA form, the CDR3 reads TGTGCCAGCAGCTTCAACAGGGGGGCTAATGAAAAACTGTTTTTT. Residues: CASSFNRGANEKLFF.

The CDR3 loop is CASSPLGGGGWTPLHF. The CDR3, as DNA: TGTGCCAGCAGCCCCCTGGGCGGGGGAGGATGGACACCCCTCCACTTT. V gene TRBV7-8 combines with J gene TRBJ1-6; D may be TRBD1 (5 bases). The CDR3 runs to 16 residues. Germline assignment: CDR1 SGHVS and CDR2 FQNEAQ. V lost 5 bases, J lost 11 bases, and 22 bases lay in between.

This chain joins TRBV24-1 and TRBJ2-1, with D perhaps TRBD2 (6 bases). Trimming cost V 4 bases and J 0 bases, with 9 bases left between them. Germline V CDR1 and CDR2: KGHDR, SFDVKD. CDR3 size: 15 residues. CDR3 sequence: CATSEGGISYNEQFF. The CDR3 nucleotides are TGTGCCACCAGTGAGGGCGGGATCTCCTACAATGAGCAGTTCTTC.

The rearrangement joins TRBV6-5 to TRBJ1-3; tentative D call: TRBD1 (5 bases). The CDR3 is 14 amino acids. Per the germline V gene, CDR1 is MNHEY and CDR2 is SVGAGI. The V and J ends lost 2 bases and 4 bases respectively, with 9 bases between them. In nucleotides, the CDR3 is TGTGCCAGCAGTTACAGCAGGGCCGGAAACACCATATATTTT. Its translation is CASSYSRAGNTIYF.

V gene TRBV9 combines with J gene TRBJ2-1, with 12 bases lining up with TRBD2. J lost 4 bases, V lost 3 bases, and 5 bases had no gene match. Germline V CDR1 and CDR2: SGDLS, YYNGEE. The CDR3 runs 16 residues. This chain's CDR3 is CASSATGTSGYNEQFF. CDR3 in DNA: TGTGCCAGCAGCGCCACCGGGACTAGCGGGTACAATGAGCAGTTCTTC. The complete variable domain, with remaining parts taken from reference TRBV9 and TRBJ2-1, reads DSGVTQTPKHLITATGQRVTLRCSPRSGDLSVYWYQQSLDQGLQFLIQYYNGEERAKGNILERFSAQQFPDLHSELNLSSLELGDSALYFCASSATGTSGYNEQFFGPGTRLTVL.

V is TRBV9 and J is TRBJ1-1; no clear D. This CDR3 spans 14 amino acids. Germline V gene sequence: CDR1 SGDLS, CDR2 YYNGEE. Trimming stripped 0 bases from V and 1 base from J, with 7 bases between. This chain's CDR3 is CASSVAPANTEAFF. The CDR3 DNA reads as TGTGCCAGCAGCGTAGCACCAGCGAACACTGAAGCTTTCTTT.

The rearrangement joins TRBV10-3 to TRBJ1-1; D is undetermined. Trimming pared 3 bases from V and 1 base from J, leaving 9 bases between. The CDR3 is 14 amino acids. Looked up from germline, CDR1 is ENHRY and CDR2 is SYGVKD. The CDR3 region has the DNA TGTGCCATCAGTGAATTGGTTCCGAACACTGAAGCTTTCTTT. This sequence encodes CAISELVPNTEAFF.

V gene TRBV6-6 combines with J gene TRBJ1-5, with D perhaps matching TRBD1 (6 bases). The CDR3 spans 15 residues. V was clipped by 4 bases and J by 1 base, with 11 bases between them. Per germline, CDR1 MNHNY and CDR2 SVGAGI (reference sequence). CDR3 loop: CASSSTTGSNQPQHF. CDR3 bases: TGTGCCAGCAGTTCCACCACAGGGAGCAATCAGCCCCAGCATTTT.

V usage is TRBV6-6 and J usage is TRBJ2-7; D remains unclear. The V and J ends lost 2 bases and 4 bases respectively, with 9 bases between them. This CDR3 is 13 amino acids long. Germline assignment: CDR1 MNHNY and CDR2 SVGAGI (reference sequence). The DNA of the CDR3 is TGTGCCAGCAGTTACGCGCGCGTTTACGAGCAGTACTTC. It specifies CASSYARVYEQYF.

The chain has TRBV28 and TRBJ1-4, with TRBD1 as a possible D gene (6 bases). The CDR3 runs to 14 residues. Trimming stripped 3 bases from V and 8 bases from J, with 13 bases between. CDR1 is MDHEN and CDR2 is SYDVKM in the germline V gene. CDR3 DNA sequence: TGTGCCAGCAGTTTGGTAGGGGGAAAAGAAAAACTGTTTTTT. Translation: CASSLVGGKEKLFF. Drawing the rest from reference TRBV28 and TRBJ1-4, the complete variable domain is DVKVTQSSRYLVKRTGEKVFLECVQDMDHENMFWYRQDPGLGLRLIYFSYDVKMKEKGDIPEGYSVSREKKERFSLILESASTNQTSMYLCASSLVGGKEKLFFGSGTQLSVL.

The chain uses TRBV19 and TRBJ2-7, with TRBD1 matching 8 bases. The CDR3 runs 15 residues. Germline V CDR1 and CDR2: LNHDA, SQIVND (reference sequence). Unmatched junction bases numbered 9, after V lost 5 bases and J lost 3 bases. The CDR3 DNA sequence: TGTGCCAGTAGTGCAAGACAGGGGAGCTACTACGAGCAGTACTTC. Amino acids: CASSARQGSYYEQYF.

The genes are TRBV7-3 and TRBJ1-3; no clear D. Germline lookup yields CDR1 SGHTA and CDR2 FQGTGA. V lost 4 bases and J lost 0, with 13 bases in between. The CDR3 has 16 amino acids. The DNA for the CDR3 is TGTGCCAGCAGCTATGGAGGTTCTAGCTCTGGAAACACCATATATTTT. This codes for CASSYGGSSSGNTIYF.

The V and J genes are TRBV4-3 and TRBJ2-1; 7 nucleotides match TRBD2. The CDR3 sequence is 17 residues long. The V gene's germline CDR1 is LGHNA and CDR2 YSLEER. Trimming removed 2 bases from V and 0 bases from J; junction bases left unmatched: 7. CDR3 coding DNA: TGCGCCAGCAGCCAACGCCCGCTAGCGGTCTCCTACAATGAGCAGTTCTTC. Amino acid sequence: CASSQRPLAVSYNEQFF.

This clone was recorded once. The chain couples TRBV11-2 to TRBJ2-7; TRBD2 matches 9 bases. V gave up 1 base and J gave up 6 bases; unmatched junction bases: 7. The germline V gene has CDR1 SGHAT and CDR2 FQNNGV. The CDR3 runs 15 residues. DNA for the CDR3: TGTGCCAGCAGCTTAGCGGCGGGAGGGCACGGCGAGCAGTACTTC. Protein product: CASSLAAGGHGEQYF. The variable domain in full, completed from reference TRBV11-2 and TRBJ2-7, reads EAGVAQSPRYKIIEKRQSVAFWCNPISGHATLYWYQQILGQGPKLLIQFQNNGVVDDSQLPKDRFSAERLKGVDSTLKIQPAKLEDSAVYLCASSLAAGGHGEQYFGPGTRLTVT.

The chain uses TRBV11-3 and TRBJ1-3; D remains unclear. The CDR3 covers 17 residues. Trimming stripped 2 bases from V and 2 bases from J, with 16 bases between. Germline V gives CDR1 SGHNT, CDR2 YENEEA. The CDR3 region is CASSLPWATEPGNTIYF. The DNA for the CDR3 is TGTGCCAGCAGCTTACCTTGGGCCACCGAACCTGGAAACACCATATATTTT.

The chain uses TRBV7-2 and TRBJ2-7, with TRBD2 matching 10 bases. CDR3 size: 14 residues. The J segment lost 1 base and the V segment lost 6 bases, leaving 3 bases of the junction unmatched. CDR1 and CDR2 (germline): SGHTA, FQGNSA. CDR3 sequence (DNA): TGTGCCAGCAGGAGGACTAGCGGATCCTACGAGCAGTACTTC. Translation gives CASRRTSGSYEQYF.

The chain joins TRBV25-1 to TRBJ2-5; the D gene is possibly TRBD1 (5 bases). The V gene lost 4 bases and the J gene lost 0 bases, with 9 bases spanning the gap. The CDR3 consists of 14 residues. Germline loops: CDR1 MGHDK, CDR2 SYGVNS. The CDR3 protein is CASSANRYQETQYF. CDR3 coding DNA: TGTGCCAGCAGTGCGAACAGGTACCAAGAGACCCAGTACTTC.

The rearrangement links TRBV5-4 to TRBJ2-5; 7 bases agree with TRBD1. CDR3 length: 17 amino acids. Trimming removed 2 bases from V and 3 bases from J; junction bases left unmatched: 13. Germline CDR1 reads SGHNT; CDR2 reads YYREEE (reference sequence). The CDR3 is CASSLKGLTGLKETQYF. CDR3 sequence (DNA): TGTGCCAGCAGCTTAAAGGGGCTGACAGGGCTGAAAGAGACCCAGTACTTC.

The chain recombines TRBV5-1 with TRBJ2-3, with no clear D. This CDR3 is 12 amino acids long. Germline V CDR1 and CDR2: SGHRS, YFSETQ. The V end was cut by 5 bases, the J end by 2 bases, with 6 bases between. The CDR3 is CASSLNTDTQYF. CDR3 nucleotides: TGCGCCAGCAGTCTTAACACAGATACGCAGTATTTT.

The gene calls are TRBV5-4 and TRBJ2-3, with TRBD2 matching over 7 bases. Germline-derived CDR1 and CDR2 are SGHNT and YYREEE (reference sequence). The CDR3 has 15 amino acids. The J segment lost 6 bases and the V segment lost 4 bases, leaving 11 bases of the junction unmatched. CDR3 residues: CASSGKIAGQDTQYF. For the CDR3, the DNA is TGTGCCAGCAGCGGGAAGATAGCGGGCCAGGATACGCAGTATTTT.

This clone occurred once. The chain has TRBV6-4 and TRBJ2-7, with unresolved D. Germline V lookup: CDR1 MRHNA, CDR2 SNTAGT. This CDR3 spans 14 amino acids. The V gene lost 2 bases and the J gene lost 2 bases, with 10 bases spanning the gap. The CDR3 reads CASSDNKHPYEQYF. The CDR3 nucleotides read TGTGCCAGCAGTGACAACAAACACCCCTACGAGCAGTACTTC.

The chain carries TRBV27 and TRBJ2-2; 12 nucleotides align to TRBD2. CDR3 size: 15 residues. V was clipped by 3 bases and J by 5 bases; unmatched bases: 1. The germline CDR1 and CDR2 sequences are MNHEY and SMNVEV (reference sequence). The CDR3 reads CASSLTSGSTGELFF. CDR3 in DNA: TGTGCCAGCAGTTTGACTAGCGGGAGTACCGGGGAGCTGTTTTTT.

V gene TRBV5-6 combines with J gene TRBJ1-1; the D is unclear. Trimming removed 6 bases at V and 1 base at J, with 19 bases between. CDR3 size: 16 residues. CDR1 and CDR2 (germline): SGHDT, YYEEEE. The CDR3 sequence is CASTTGGSGWNTEAFF. CDR3 coding DNA: TGTGCCAGCACCACGGGAGGGTCAGGCTGGAACACTGAAGCTTTCTTT.

This chain connects TRBV9 to TRBJ2-7; 14 positions agree with TRBD2. CDR1 and CDR2 from the germline V gene are SGDLS and YYNGEE. The CDR3 loop spans 16 amino acids. Trimming removed 0 bases from V and 4 bases from J; junction bases left unmatched: 3. The CDR3 loop reads CASSVAGTSGSYEQYF. CDR3 bases: TGTGCCAGCAGCGTAGCCGGGACTAGCGGGAGTTACGAGCAGTACTTC.

The chain recombines TRBV11-2 with TRBJ1-5; D not certain. The germline V gene has CDR1 SGHAT and CDR2 FQNNGV. V shed 3 bases and J shed 0 bases, with 9 bases lying between them. This CDR3 spans 15 amino acids. In DNA form, the CDR3 reads TGTGCCAGCAGCTTGGGAAGTACTAGCAATCAGCCCCAGCATTTT. Encoded protein: CASSLGSTSNQPQHF.

J is TRBJ2-1 and V is TRBV5-1, with a possible D match to TRBD2 (6 bases). Trimming cost V 2 bases and J 8 bases, with 14 bases left between them. This CDR3 has 14 amino acids. Germline CDR1 SGHRS, CDR2 YFSETQ. Here the CDR3 DNA reads TGCGCCAGCAGCTTCCAGACTAGTAGGGATGAGCAGTTCTTC. It is translated as CASSFQTSRDEQFF.

The sample holds one count of this clone. The V call is TRBV4-3, the J call TRBJ2-2; D gene uncertain. Germline CDR1 reads LGHNA; CDR2 reads YSLEER. Trimming shortened V by 1 base and J by 2 bases, and 8 bases separated the two germline ends. The CDR3 covers 15 residues. The CDR3 DNA is TGCGCCAGCAGCCAAGGGTTTGTAAACACCGGGGAGCTGTTTTTT. It translates to CASSQGFVNTGELFF.

V usage is TRBV7-8 and J usage is TRBJ1-2; no firm D call. The CDR3 has 18 residues. V shed 3 bases and J shed 8 bases, with 28 bases lying between them. Germline V lookup: CDR1 SGHVS, CDR2 FQNEAQ. CDR3 nucleotides: TGTGCCAGCAGCTTCTTGTTTTCTATCGCCCCGGACGGGGTCGGCTACACCTTC. This gives the protein CASSFLFSIAPDGVGYTF.

The chain uses TRBV5-8 and TRBJ2-1, with 8 bases that match TRBD1. The CDR3 is 15 amino acids. The trim removed 5 bases at V and 1 base at J, leaving 5 bases unmatched. Germline V gene lookup returns CDR1 SGHTS and CDR2 YDEGEE. DNA of the CDR3: TGTGCCAGCAGGTACCAGGGGGCATCCTACAATGAGCAGTTCTTC. This translates into CASRYQGASYNEQFF.